Listed below are T cell receptor beta chains from one sample, sequenced in a study of Ad26.COV2.S vaccination and SARS-CoV-2 variants. This table comes from immunoSEQ multiplex PCR, and its TCRdb copy is limited to in-frame clones, with some not included. The sample records roughly 420,000 clones, 88% being singletons. The sample consisted of peripheral blood, taken in a trial of Ad26.COV2.S vaccine versus placebo. The receptors were sampled from a person aged 18-65 years who received the Ad26.COV2.S COVID-19 vaccine or a placebo. Both conserved end residues are part of each CDR3. Fields, in order: CDR3 length, clone size, D gene, J gene, V gene, CDR3 protein, CDR3 DNA. The D gene is left open where the match is weak. Only some rows state a clone size, as once, few, many or a class for expanded clones.

CDR3 length: 19
clone size: -
D gene: -
J gene: TRBJ2-6
V gene: TRBV11-2
CDR3 protein: CASSLDHRGFFSGANVLTF
CDR3 DNA: TGTGCCAGCAGCTTAGATCACCGGGGCTTCTTCTCTGGGGCCAACGTCCTGACTTTC

CDR3 length: 13
clone size: -
D gene: -
J gene: TRBJ1-5
V gene: TRBV10-3
CDR3 protein: CAIRMSLDQPQHF
CDR3 DNA: TGTGCCATCAGGATGTCTCTCGATCAGCCCCAGCATTTT

CDR3 length: 18
clone size: -
D gene: TRBD2
J gene: TRBJ2-3
V gene: TRBV4-2
CDR3 protein: CASSPMMVIAGDRDTQYF
CDR3 DNA: TGTGCCAGCAGCCCGATGATGGTGATAGCGGGGGACCGAGATACGCAGTATTTT

CDR3 length: 16
clone size: -
D gene: TRBD2
J gene: TRBJ2-3
V gene: TRBV27
CDR3 protein: CASVNRGGGSTDTQYF
CDR3 DNA: TGTGCCAGCGTAAACCGCGGGGGGGGAAGCACAGATACGCAGTATTTT

CDR3 length: 17
clone size: -
D gene: TRBD1
J gene: TRBJ1-5
V gene: TRBV7-2
CDR3 protein: CATQTGTGGAGNQPQHF
CDR3 DNA: TGTGCCACTCAAACCGGGACAGGGGGCGCGGGCAATCAGCCCCAGCATTTT

CDR3 length: 14
clone size: -
D gene: TRBD1
J gene: TRBJ2-7
V gene: TRBV30
CDR3 protein: CAWGTGTVAYEQYF
CDR3 DNA: TGTGCCTGGGGAACCGGGACAGTAGCCTACGAGCAGTACTTC

CDR3 length: 16
clone size: -
D gene: TRBD1
J gene: TRBJ1-4
V gene: TRBV3-1/TRBV3-2
CDR3 protein: CASSQDRGQANEKLFF
CDR3 DNA: TGTGCCAGCAGCCAAGACAGGGGGCAAGCTAATGAAAAACTGTTTTTT

CDR3 length: 13
clone size: -
D gene: TRBD1
J gene: TRBJ2-5
V gene: TRBV3-1/TRBV3-2
CDR3 protein: CASRTGGEETQYF
CDR3 DNA: TGTGCCAGCAGAACAGGGGGCGAAGAGACCCAGTACTTC

CDR3 length: 15
clone size: -
D gene: TRBD2
J gene: TRBJ2-1
V gene: TRBV6-6
CDR3 protein: CASTGRGGDNNEQFF
CDR3 DNA: TGTGCCAGCACTGGGCGCGGGGGGGATAACAATGAGCAGTTCTTC

CDR3 length: 12
clone size: -
D gene: -
J gene: TRBJ1-2
V gene: TRBV12-3/TRBV12-4
CDR3 protein: CASSFPGYGYTF
CDR3 DNA: TGTGCCAGCAGTTTCCCAGGGTATGGCTACACCTTC

CDR3 length: 14
clone size: -
D gene: -
J gene: TRBJ1-2
V gene: TRBV25-1
CDR3 protein: CASSNPGALYGYTF
CDR3 DNA: TGTGCCAGCAGTAACCCCGGGGCCCTCTATGGCTACACCTTC

CDR3 length: 15
clone size: -
D gene: TRBD1
J gene: TRBJ2-7
V gene: TRBV7-2
CDR3 protein: CASSLGGQGSYEQYF
CDR3 DNA: TGTGCCAGCAGCTTAGGTGGACAGGGCTCCTACGAGCAGTACTTC

CDR3 length: 13
clone size: -
D gene: -
J gene: TRBJ2-1
V gene: TRBV7-9
CDR3 protein: CASSLGGAYEQFF
CDR3 DNA: TGTGCCAGCAGCTTAGGGGGGGCCTATGAGCAGTTCTTC

CDR3 length: 15
clone size: -
D gene: TRBD1
J gene: TRBJ1-2
V gene: TRBV19
CDR3 protein: CASRPPGQGTAGYTF
CDR3 DNA: TGTGCCAGTAGGCCTCCGGGACAGGGGACAGCTGGCTACACCTTC

CDR3 length: 15
clone size: -
D gene: -
J gene: TRBJ2-5
V gene: TRBV3-1/TRBV3-2
CDR3 protein: CASSQGRTARETQYF
CDR3 DNA: TGTGCCAGCAGCCAAGGACGGACAGCTAGGGAGACCCAGTACTTC

CDR3 length: 13
clone size: few
D gene: -
J gene: TRBJ2-7
V gene: TRBV5-4
CDR3 protein: CASSLRGVYEQYF
CDR3 DNA: TGTGCCAGCAGCTTGAGGGGGGTCTACGAGCAGTACTTC

CDR3 length: 15
clone size: -
D gene: -
J gene: TRBJ2-7
V gene: TRBV6-5
CDR3 protein: CASSYDQGSSYEQYF
CDR3 DNA: TGTGCCAGCAGTTACGACCAGGGAAGCTCCTACGAGCAGTACTTC

CDR3 length: 14
clone size: -
D gene: -
J gene: TRBJ2-3
V gene: TRBV9
CDR3 protein: CASSVVGGLDTQYF
CDR3 DNA: TGTGCCAGCAGCGTAGTCGGGGGGCTAGATACGCAGTATTTT

CDR3 length: 14
clone size: -
D gene: -
J gene: TRBJ2-4
V gene: TRBV28
CDR3 protein: CASNPAPAKNIQYF
CDR3 DNA: TGTGCCAGCAATCCAGCCCCCGCCAAAAACATTCAGTACTTC

CDR3 length: 15
clone size: -
D gene: -
J gene: TRBJ2-3
V gene: TRBV4-1
CDR3 protein: CASSQVATVTDTQYF
CDR3 DNA: TGCGCCAGCAGCCAAGTTGCGACAGTCACAGATACGCAGTATTTT

CDR3 length: 13
clone size: -
D gene: TRBD1
J gene: TRBJ1-5
V gene: TRBV19
CDR3 protein: CASSPTGVQPQHF
CDR3 DNA: TGTGCCAGTAGTCCGACAGGGGTGCAGCCCCAGCATTTT

CDR3 length: 14
clone size: -
D gene: TRBD2
J gene: TRBJ2-1
V gene: TRBV4-1
CDR3 protein: CASSQATSGGEQFF
CDR3 DNA: TGCGCCAGCAGCCAAGCGACTAGCGGGGGAGAGCAGTTCTTC